Listed below are T cell receptor beta chains from one sample, sequenced in a study of blood T cell repertoires in COVID-19. Measured with immunoSEQ multiplex PCR; TCRdb has only the in-frame clones, and not every one. This repertoire shows 85,000 to 120,000 clones, around 84% found once; its top ten account for around 4.3%. The sequenced material came from peripheral blood. The receptors originated from a human donor in a cohort sampled during active COVID-19. Both conserved end residues are part of each CDR3. A D gene is named only where the DNA matches it firmly. Clone size is given for some rows only: seen once, a few or many times, or a class if the clone is expanded.

>TRBV7-2|14|.|TRBJ1-1|once
TGTGCCAGCAGCTTAAGGGGCCCGAACACTGAAGCTTTCTTT
CASSLRGPNTEAFF
>TRBV7-9|15|.|TRBJ1-3|.
TGTGCCAGCAGCTTAAGCGGGGTCTCTGGAAACACCATATATTTT
CASSLSGVSGNTIYF
>TRBV10-3|16|TRBD1|TRBJ1-1|medium-sized
TGTGCCATCAGGAATGGACAGGGAACGTATAGATCTGAAGCTTTCTTT
CAIRNGQGTYRSEAFF
>TRBV19|15|.|TRBJ2-6|.
TGTGCCAGTAGTATAGCCCTTTCTGGGGCCAACGTCCTGACTTTC
CASSIALSGANVLTF
>TRBV7-3|13|.|TRBJ2-5|.
TGTGCCAGCAGCCTCCGACAACAAGAGACCCAGTACTTC
CASSLRQQETQYF
>TRBV6-5|15|TRBD1|TRBJ2-7|.
TGTGCCAGCAGTTACCACGGACAGGCTTCCTACGAGCAGTACTTC
CASSYHGQASYEQYF
>TRBV7-9|15|TRBD2|TRBJ2-7|.
TGTGCCAGCAGCGAAGGGACTAGCGGGGGTTACGAGCAGTACTTC
CASSEGTSGGYEQYF
>TRBV4-3|15|.|TRBJ2-7|.
TGCGCCAGCAGCCAAGATCTGGGGGGGCCCAACGAGCAGTACTTC
CASSQDLGGPNEQYF
>TRBV11-3|16|TRBD2|TRBJ2-7|few
TGTGCCAGCAGCCCCGACGGGAGGGGGGGCCTAGACGAGCAGTACTTC
CASSPDGRGGLDEQYF
>TRBV28|16|.|TRBJ2-7|.
TGTGCCAGCAGTGATTTCCGGGACATATACTCCTACGAGCAGTACTTC
CASSDFRDIYSYEQYF
>TRBV7-2|16|TRBD1|TRBJ1-2|once
TGTGCCAGCAGCTTAGGGGGACAGGGGGCTAGCTATGGCTACACCTTC
CASSLGGQGASYGYTF
>TRBV5-1|17|.|TRBJ1-3|.
TGCGCCAGCAGCTCTACGGCCGGGGGGTCGGGTGGAAACACCATATATTTT
CASSSTAGGSGGNTIYF
>TRBV5-8|14|.|TRBJ1-2|few
TGTGCCAGCAGCATTAGGGGCAGGGGCTATGGCTACACCTTC
CASSIRGRGYGYTF
>TRBV5-1|14|TRBD1|TRBJ1-5|.
TGCGCCAGCAGCTTGGCCACAGGGGAAGGACCCCAGCATTTT
CASSLATGEGPQHF
>TRBV5-1|15|.|TRBJ1-2|.
TGCGCCAGCAGGCAGGGGTCAGGGGCCAACTATGGCTACACCTTC
CASRQGSGANYGYTF
>TRBV7-2|14|.|TRBJ2-2|.
TGTGCCAGCACCGTGGACAGGAACACCGGGGAGCTGTTTTTT
CASTVDRNTGELFF
>TRBV4-3|15|.|TRBJ1-1|.
TGCGCCAGCACCGACGGGGGGCCGTCGAACACTGAAGCTTTCTTT
CASTDGGPSNTEAFF
>TRBV19|16|TRBD2|TRBJ2-1|.
TGTGCCAGTAGTCCCTATCGGGGGGAGACCTACAATGAGCAGTTCTTC
CASSPYRGETYNEQFF
>TRBV14|15|TRBD1|TRBJ2-2|.
TGTGCCAGCAGCCCGGACAGGGGAGTGGCCGGGGAGCTGTTTTTT
CASSPDRGVAGELFF
>TRBV4-3|15|TRBD1|TRBJ1-2|.
TGCGCCAGCAGCCAAGCCGGACCAGGGGGCTATGGCTACACCTTC
CASSQAGPGGYGYTF
>TRBV5-4|16|.|TRBJ2-5|.
TGTGCCAGCAGCTTGGATGGGGGGTACCCTTCTGAGACCCAGTACTTC
CASSLDGGYPSETQYF
>TRBV5-1|16|TRBD1|TRBJ1-1|.
TGCGCCAGCAGCTCTATGACAGGGGGGTTGAACACTGAAGCTTTCTTT
CASSSMTGGLNTEAFF
>TRBV5-6|16|TRBD1|TRBJ1-2|.
TGTGCCAGCAGCTTGGGGACAGGGGTGCAAGGAGGGGGCTACACCTTC
CASSLGTGVQGGGYTF
>TRBV6-6|14|TRBD1|TRBJ1-6|few
TGTGCCAGCAGTCCGGGACAGTATAATTCACCCCTCCACTTT
CASSPGQYNSPLHF
>TRBV9|16|TRBD2|TRBJ2-3|.
TGTGCCAGCAGCGGCAGCGGGGGGGCATTCCCAGATACGCAGTATTTT
CASSGSGGAFPDTQYF
>TRBV4-2|15|.|TRBJ1-1|few
TGTGCCAGCAGCCAAGGCCTGGGCCGGAACACTGAAGCTTTCTTT
CASSQGLGRNTEAFF
>TRBV3-1/TRBV3-2|15|.|TRBJ2-7|.
TGTGCCAGCAGCCAAGTCGGGACATACTCCTACGAGCAGTACTTC
CASSQVGTYSYEQYF
>TRBV13|17|.|TRBJ1-3|.
TGTGCCAGCAGCCTTCGCCTTACAATAAGCTCTGGAAACACCATATATTTT
CASSLRLTISSGNTIYF
>TRBV15|15|.|TRBJ1-1|.
TGTGCCACCAGCAGAGATTTTGGGGGCAACACTGAAGCTTTCTTT
CATSRDFGGNTEAFF
>TRBV18|15|.|TRBJ1-3|.
TGTGCCAGCTCACCACCGAGCAAACCTGGAAACACCATATATTTT
CASSPPSKPGNTIYF
>TRBV6-4|15|TRBD2|TRBJ2-1|few
TGTGCCAGCAGTCCCAGCGGGGGGGCCTCAGAGGAGCAGTTCTTC
CASSPSGGASEEQFF